The next 6 T cell receptor beta chains were all read from a single sample in a study of beta chain features in type 1 diabetes. Study findings and constraints: Among patients with Type 1 diabetes, TCRB CDR3s were moderately but significantly shorter in every one of the four CD4+ subsets.

The authors reverse transcribed all of the isolated RNA, so sequencing captured expressed TCRB transcripts. Assay used: immunoSEQ multiplex PCR; TCRdb lists only in-frame clones, some missing. The sample contains about 700,000 clones, roughly 12% of which appear only once. These receptors have no identified antigens. Sequencing input: naive CD4+ T cells from blood. These receptors came from a man aged 18 to 30 with type 1 diabetes.

The gene calls are TRBV4-1 and TRBJ2-7; D may be TRBD1 (6 bases). The ends were cut back, 0 bases at V and 4 bases at J, with 10 bases in the middle. There are 14 residues in the CDR3. The germline V gene encodes CDR1 MGHRA and CDR2 YSYEKL. The CDR3 DNA sequence: TGCGCCAGCAGCCAAGATACAGGGTTTTACGAGCAGTACTTC. It encodes CASSQDTGFYEQYF.

This chain joins TRBV4-1 and TRBJ2-5, with 11 bases matching TRBD2. Germline CDR1 reads MGHRA; CDR2 reads YSYEKL. The CDR3 length is 17 residues. V gave up 2 bases and J gave up 2 bases; unmatched junction bases: 7. The CDR3 coding sequence is TGCGCCAGCAGCCAACCCCCGGGACTAGCGGTTCAAGAGACCCAGTACTTC. Encoded protein: CASSQPPGLAVQETQYF.

This clone was counted a few times. The gene calls are TRBV11-1 and TRBJ1-2, with TRBD1 as a possible D gene (5 bases). Germline V lookup: CDR1 SGHAT, CDR2 FQDESV (reference sequence). The CDR3 has 13 residues. V was trimmed by 5 bases and J by 8 bases, leaving 15 bases between them. The CDR3 is CASSQGSKRGYTF. As DNA, the CDR3 is TGTGCCAGCAGCCAGGGCTCCAAACGGGGCTACACCTTC.

The V and J genes are TRBV28 and TRBJ1-1; weak D call: TRBD1 (6 bases). Trimming left V 6 bases short and J 4 bases short, with 15 bases between. This CDR3 spans 14 amino acids. Germline V gene sequence: CDR1 MDHEN, CDR2 SYDVKM. The CDR3 protein is CASSPQGKGTEAFF. The CDR3 nucleotides are TGTGCCAGCAGCCCACAGGGTAAAGGCACTGAAGCTTTCTTT.

V usage is TRBV30 and J usage is TRBJ2-7; 7 positions agree with TRBD1. CDR3 size: 12 residues. V lost 4 bases and J lost 7; bases outside the gene matches: 7. Germline V gene sequence: CDR1 GTSNPN, CDR2 SVGIG (reference sequence). The CDR3 coding sequence is TGTGCCTGGATCCAACCGGACAGGGAGCAGTACTTC. Its protein product is CAWIQPDREQYF.

The chain combines TRBV11-2 with TRBJ2-3; D assignment may be TRBD1 or TRBD2 (5 bases each). Germline values: CDR1 SGHAT, CDR2 FQNNGV. V lost 1 base, J lost 2 bases, and 10 bases lay in between. The CDR3 consists of 15 residues. In DNA form, the CDR3 reads TGTGCCAGCAGCTTAGTGGGGACCTCCACAGATACGCAGTATTTT. Protein product: CASSLVGTSTDTQYF.